A selection of T cell receptor beta chains follows, all from one sample in a study of cytomegalovirus exposure and HLA in healthy donors. Libraries were prepared by immunoSEQ multiplex PCR; TCRdb keeps only in-frame clonotypes and omits some of them. The repertoire includes a few hundred thousand clones, 80% to 95% of them detected once, and about 1.5% sits in the top ten. Material: PBMCs. The receptor source for this set is a girl aged 2-10 years in good health and CMV-seronegative. Each CDR3 is given with its conserved first and last residue. The D gene is left open where the match is weak. The size entry is marked missing in some rows and otherwise reads once, few, many or a size class.

V gene	D gene	J gene	clone size	CDR3 DNA	CDR3 protein
TRBV7-2	TRBD1	TRBJ1-5	-	TGTGCCAGCAGCTTAGCGTCGTGGACAGGGAATCAGCCCCAGCATTTT	CASSLASWTGNQPQHF
TRBV5-4	TRBD2	TRBJ2-3	-	TGTGCCAGCAGCCTAAACAAACTAGCGGGGGGGACCTCAGATACGCAGTATTTT	CASSLNKLAGGTSDTQYF
TRBV5-5	TRBD2	TRBJ2-2	-	TGTGCCAGCAGAGAGGGACTAGCGGGAGGTACCGGGGAGCTGTTTTTT	CASREGLAGGTGELFF
TRBV27	TRBD2	TRBJ2-7	-	TGTGCCACATCAACAGCGGGGGCGAGCTCCTACGAGCAGTACTTC	CATSTAGASSYEQYF
TRBV7-2	TRBD2	TRBJ2-3	-	TGTGCCAGCAGCTCGGGACTAGCGGGGTGGGGTGGAGATACGCAGTATTTT	CASSSGLAGWGGDTQYF
TRBV7-8	-	TRBJ1-3	-	TGTGCCAGCGGAAGAACAGGATCGGTGGCCTATTTTCGCTCTGGAAACACCATATATTTT	CASGRTGSVAYFRSGNTIYF
TRBV29-1	TRBD2	TRBJ2-1	-	TGCAGCGTTTCTATAGCGGGGGGATCGCAGTTCTTC	CSVSIAGGSQFF
TRBV27	TRBD2	TRBJ2-1	-	TGTGCCAGCAGTCCGCCCTCCCTAGCGGATACCAATGAGCAGTTCTTC	CASSPPSLADTNEQFF
TRBV5-5	-	TRBJ1-2	-	TGTGCCAGCAGCTTGGGAAGGGGGTGGAGATCGGGCTATGGCTACACCTTC	CASSLGRGWRSGYGYTF
TRBV5-1	-	TRBJ2-7	-	TGCGCCAGCAGCTTGGGACAACCTACCTACGAGCAGTACTTC	CASSLGQPTYEQYF
TRBV6-1	TRBD1	TRBJ2-7	-	TGTGCCAGCAGGAGGGGGACAGGGGATTTTGGTGAGCAGTACTTC	CASRRGTGDFGEQYF
TRBV5-6	-	TRBJ2-7	-	TGTGCCAGCAGTAACGGGGTTGGCTACGAGCAGTACTTC	CASSNGVGYEQYF
TRBV5-1	TRBD2	TRBJ2-5	once	TGCGCCAGCAGCTTGGACATGGGACTAGCGAGGGAGACCCAGTACTTC	CASSLDMGLARETQYF
TRBV4-2	TRBD2	TRBJ2-1	-	TGTGCCAGCAGCCAAGGACTAGCGGGATACAATGAGCAGTTCTTC	CASSQGLAGYNEQFF
TRBV7-9	TRBD1	TRBJ1-2	few	TGTGCCAGCAGCTCCACAGGGGGCGGCTATGGCTACACCTTC	CASSSTGGGYGYTF
TRBV13	-	TRBJ2-7	-	TGTGCCAGCAGCTCCCGCCTGAGCTCCTACGAGCAGTACTTC	CASSSRLSSYEQYF
TRBV5-6	-	TRBJ1-5	-	TGTGCCAGCAGCCGGAACGGACAGATGTATCAGCCCCAGCATTTT	CASSRNGQMYQPQHF
TRBV6-4	-	TRBJ2-1	-	TGTGCCAGCAGTGCTCTGGGAGGGGGGTATGAGCAGTTCTTC	CASSALGGGYEQFF
TRBV23-1	TRBD2	TRBJ2-2	few	TGCGCCAGCAGTCAATCGGGACTAGCGGGAGCTCAAACCGGGGAGCTGTTTTTT	CASSQSGLAGAQTGELFF
TRBV20-1	-	TRBJ2-5	-	TGCAGTGCTAGAGATATGGAGACCCAGTACTTC	CSARDMETQYF
TRBV7-7	-	TRBJ1-1	-	TGTGCCAGCAGCACCGACTTGAACACTGAAGCTTTCTTT	CASSTDLNTEAFF
TRBV11-2	-	TRBJ2-7	-	TGTGCCAGCAGCTTAGACGGGATGACTCTTTACGAGCAGTACTTC	CASSLDGMTLYEQYF